One and the same sample provided the 4 T cell receptor beta chains below, sequenced in a study of T cell responses to AZD1222 COVID-19 vaccine (dated by TCRdb to 2020 to 2022). To prepare the library, the immunoSEQ multiplex PCR assay was applied. Imported from immuneACCESS, the table was reduced by TCRdb to in-frame sequences with V and J called. These copies leave out some clones; in studies compared against another copy, an unresolved V gene accounts for under half, and the cause of the remainder is not known. The sample table shows 100,000 to 150,000 clones, and 80% to 90% are seen once. Under 9.5% of the sample comes from the top ten. The meaning of the sample's time point label: baseline before first vaccination. Material: peripheral blood, obtained on day 0 of AZD1222 vaccination. The receptors were sampled from an adult in good health.

The chain has TRBV5-6 and TRBJ2-5; TRBD2 matches at 13 bases. The V and J ends lost 0 bases and 5 bases, in that order; junction bases with no gene match: 7. In germline, CDR1 is SGHDT, CDR2 YYEEEE. The CDR3 covers 17 residues. The CDR3 sequence is CASSLVTSGGARETQYF. The CDR3 region has the DNA TGTGCCAGCAGCTTGGTTACTAGCGGGGGGGCGAGGGAGACCCAGTACTTC.

This chain uses TRBV5-1 with TRBJ2-3, with TRBD1 identical over 7 bases. The CDR3 consists of 14 residues. The V gene end was trimmed by 4 bases and the J gene end by 3 bases; junction bases not matched to a gene: 5. Germline loops: CDR1 SGHRS, CDR2 YFSETQ. The DNA of the CDR3 is TGCGCCAGCAGCCTGGGACAGCCAACAGATACGCAGTATTTT. It is translated as CASSLGQPTDTQYF.

The CDR3 DNA reads TGTGCCAGCAGCCAAAGTAGCACAGATACGCAGTATTTT. It translates to CASSQSSTDTQYF. The chain uses TRBV4-2 and TRBJ2-3; D uncertain. Germline-derived CDR1 and CDR2 are LGHNA and YNFKEQ. V was shortened by 2 bases and J by 0 bases, with 3 bases between the two germline ends. The CDR3 is made up of 13 amino acids.

Here the CDR3 reads CASSRSSGGSYEQYF. CDR3 DNA: TGTGCCAGCAGCCGTTCAAGCGGGGGATCCTACGAGCAGTACTTC. The chain couples TRBV7-8 to TRBJ2-7; 8 bases are a match to TRBD2. V shed 5 bases and J 1 base; nucleotides not matched to a gene: 7. This CDR3 is built from 15 residues. The germline CDR1 and CDR2 sequences are SGHVS and FQNEAQ.